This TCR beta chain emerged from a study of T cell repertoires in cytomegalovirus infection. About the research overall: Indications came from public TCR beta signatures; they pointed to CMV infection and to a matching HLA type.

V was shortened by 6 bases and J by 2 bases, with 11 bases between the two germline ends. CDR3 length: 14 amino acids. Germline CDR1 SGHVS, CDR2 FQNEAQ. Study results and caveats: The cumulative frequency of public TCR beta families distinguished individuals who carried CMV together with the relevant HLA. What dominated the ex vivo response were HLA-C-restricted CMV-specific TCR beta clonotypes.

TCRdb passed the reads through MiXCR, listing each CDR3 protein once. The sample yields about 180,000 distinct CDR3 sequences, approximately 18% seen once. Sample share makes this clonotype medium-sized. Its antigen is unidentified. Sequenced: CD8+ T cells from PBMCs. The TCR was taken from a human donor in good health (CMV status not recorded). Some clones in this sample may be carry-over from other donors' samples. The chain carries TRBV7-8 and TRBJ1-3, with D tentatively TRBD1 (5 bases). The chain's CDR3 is CASSGGGTGNTIYF. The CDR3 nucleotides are TGTGCCAGCAGTGGGGGAGGCACTGGAAACACCATATATTTT.